This TCR beta chain was observed in a study of blood T cell repertoires in COVID-19 (dated by TCRdb to about 2020). Study-level background: Collaborator samples came from the United States, Italy and Spain and covered acute and convalescent phases of COVID-19. The prospective study material was composed of cDNA or gDNA derived from T cells, B-cell-depleted T cells, or PBMCs. Deeply sampled blood TCRbeta repertoires from subjects exposed to, actively infected with, or recovered from COVID-19 were included in the dataset. The repertoires were released in a freely available public database meant as a resource for research on the immune response to SARS-CoV-2. Samples came from the ongoing ImmuneRACE study (first 160 participants) plus 1,254 subjects from 6 global collaborators. Sample metadata almost always included a de-identified subject ID, COVID-19 status, age in years and sex. Where available, HLA class I and class II types were taken from metadata supplied by the sample provider and were not determined by assay-based typing.

Only a few counts were recorded for this clone. Its antigen remains unidentified. Nothing much larger sits one base from this clone, and base qualities are not available. TCRbeta CDR3 regions were amplified from genomic DNA by means of the immunoSEQ Assay, a bias-controlled multiplex PCR. The original methods were these. The number of nucleated cells in each sample was estimated by amplification of reference gene primers within the assay. To quantify the absolute abundance of each unique TCRbeta CDR3 rearrangement, sequence reads were collapsed and filtered. Productive Simpson clonality was computed per sample as the square root of Simpson's diversity index over productive rearrangements. The source is immuneACCESS, and TCRdb retained only in-frame sequences with V and J called. Part of the clones is not carried over; for the studies checked, unresolved V genes explain less than half of this, and the remainder is unexplained. The V and J calls and the clone size are those of that table, but D and trimming were determined from the DNA. The sample contains 69,000 or so clones, nearly 90% of them found a single time. The ten largest clones add up to about 5% of the sample.

Collaborating institutions collected whole blood in K2EDTA tubes following their own protocols. For TCRbeta analysis, collaborator samples were shipped as frozen whole blood, as isolated PBMCs, or as DNA extracted from either sample type. General conclusions and limits of the study: The quantity of clinical and demographic metadata differed by source and by participant and was supplied without curation.

V is cut by 1 base and J by 7 bases, and the space between the germline ends is 11 bases. CDR1 and CDR2 were assigned from the germline V gene (reference sequence) as MNHEY and SMNVEV. The CDR3, from cysteine to phenylalanine, totals 15 residues. Solely the CDR3 DNA is kept, with 45 bases framed from the first base. The sequenced sample consisted of peripheral blood. The TCR originated in a man aged 45 to 65 with acute or convalescent COVID-19. The chain couples TRBV27 to TRBJ1-6; TRBD1 is perhaps the D gene, given 6 matching bases. The CDR3 corresponds to CASSLWTAKNSPLHF. The nucleotide sequence reads as follows: TGTGCCAGCAGTTTATGGACAGCTAAGAATTCACCCCTCCACTTT.